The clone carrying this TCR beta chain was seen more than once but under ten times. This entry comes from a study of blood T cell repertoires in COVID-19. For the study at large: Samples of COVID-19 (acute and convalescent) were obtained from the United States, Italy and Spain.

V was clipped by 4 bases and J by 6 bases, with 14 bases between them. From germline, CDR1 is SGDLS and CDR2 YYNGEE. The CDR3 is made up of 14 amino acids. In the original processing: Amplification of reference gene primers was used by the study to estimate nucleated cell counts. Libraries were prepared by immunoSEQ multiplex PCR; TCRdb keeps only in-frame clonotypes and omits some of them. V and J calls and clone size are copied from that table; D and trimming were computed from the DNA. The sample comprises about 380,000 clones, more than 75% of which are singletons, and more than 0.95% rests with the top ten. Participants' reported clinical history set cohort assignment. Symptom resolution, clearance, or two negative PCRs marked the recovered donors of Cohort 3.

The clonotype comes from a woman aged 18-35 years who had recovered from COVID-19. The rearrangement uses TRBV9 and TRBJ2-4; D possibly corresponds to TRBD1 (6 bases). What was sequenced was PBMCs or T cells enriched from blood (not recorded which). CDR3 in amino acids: CASSPRDTRNIQYF. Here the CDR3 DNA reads TGTGCCAGCAGCCCCCGGGACACTAGAAACATTCAGTACTTC.